This is a list of T cell receptor beta chains from one sample in a study of cytotoxic CD8 clonotypes in ibrutinib-treated CLL. Generated by immunoSEQ multiplex PCR, the TCRdb table keeps only in-frame clones and is missing some. The top ten hold roughly 25% of the sample, which has 19,000 or so clones, roughly three fifths seen once. This material consisted of PBMCs, taken after 12 months of ibrutinib treatment. These receptors were collected from a human donor with chronic lymphocytic leukemia. Both conserved end residues are part of each CDR3. The D gene is left open where the match is weak. Some rows have no size entry. The others give once, few or many, or a class for an expanded clone.

>.|TRBD1|TRBV29-1|TRBJ2-7
CSVEDLGQGVYEQYF
TGCAGCGTTGAAGACCTTGGACAGGGGGTATACGAGCAGTACTTC
>.|TRBD2|TRBV2|TRBJ2-3
CASSPDLAGGLTDTQYF
TGTGCCAGCAGTCCAGATCTAGCGGGAGGCCTCACAGATACGCAGTATTTT
>few|.|TRBV5-1|TRBJ1-3
CASSATTAATGNTIYF
TGCGCCAGCAGCGCGACCACAGCCGCTACTGGAAACACCATATATTTT
>once|.|TRBV30|TRBJ2-2
CAWSVQRTGELFF
TGTGCCTGGAGTGTACAACGTACCGGGGAGCTGTTTTTT
>.|TRBD1|TRBV5-1|TRBJ2-7
CASRLTGTGLRKQYF
TGCGCCAGCAGATTAACCGGGACAGGTCTACGGAAGCAGTACTTC
>.|.|TRBV27|TRBJ2-5
CASSAYRADQETQYF
TGTGCCAGCAGTGCATACCGGGCAGATCAGGAGACCCAGTACTTC
>few|.|TRBV27|TRBJ1-5
CASSPRDSNQPQHF
TGTGCCAGCAGTCCTCGGGACAGCAATCAGCCCCAGCATTTT
>once|TRBD2|TRBV28|TRBJ2-3
CASSYSLPGLASTDTQYF
TGTGCCAGCAGTTACTCCCTTCCGGGACTAGCGAGCACAGATACGCAGTATTTT
>few|.|TRBV5-8|TRBJ1-5
CASSLWDLNQPQHF
TGTGCCAGCAGCTTATGGGACCTCAATCAGCCCCAGCATTTT
>few|.|TRBV11-2|TRBJ2-4
CASTPQPKNIQYF
TGTGCCAGCACCCCCCAGCCCAAAAACATTCAGTACTTC
>few|.|TRBV27|TRBJ1-1
CASSFKANTEAFF
TGTGCCAGCAGTTTCAAGGCTAACACTGAAGCTTTCTTT
>once|.|TRBV28|TRBJ2-5
CASSAATAQETQYF
TGTGCCAGCAGTGCCGCTACAGCCCAAGAGACCCAGTACTTC
>.|.|TRBV7-9|TRBJ2-1
CASSPSGLANNEQFF
TGTGCCAGCAGCCCTTCGGGACTCGCCAACAATGAGCAGTTCTTC
>.|.|TRBV30|TRBJ2-1
CAWTPGYEQFF
TGTGCCTGGACCCCTGGGTATGAGCAGTTCTTC
>.|.|TRBV19|TRBJ2-1
CATSLGSNNEQFF
TGTGCCACCTCGTTGGGATCGAACAATGAGCAGTTCTTC
>.|.|TRBV7-9|TRBJ1-5
CASSSGTFGNQPQHF
TGTGCCAGCAGCTCTGGGACATTCGGCAATCAGCCCCAGCATTTT
>.|TRBD1|TRBV27|TRBJ2-7
CASSLSQGVGEQYF
TGTGCCAGCAGTTTATCCCAGGGGGTGGGGGAGCAGTACTTC
>.|.|TRBV28|TRBJ2-1
CASSTFPGSYNEQFF
TGTGCCAGCAGCACTTTCCCGGGCTCCTACAATGAGCAGTTCTTC
>.|.|TRBV6-5|TRBJ2-7
CASSRTAFNYEQYF
TGTGCCAGCAGTAGGACAGCGTTTAACTACGAGCAGTACTTC
>.|.|TRBV5-1|TRBJ1-1
CASSWDGAEAFF
TGCGCCAGCAGCTGGGACGGCGCTGAAGCTTTCTTT
>.|.|TRBV11-3|TRBJ2-1
CASSLGAGAFSGYNEQFF
TGTGCCAGCAGCTTAGGGGCCGGAGCTTTTTCGGGCTACAATGAGCAGTTCTTC
>.|TRBD1|TRBV30|TRBJ1-5
CAWSDGQGRQPQHF
TGTGCCTGGAGTGATGGACAGGGGCGTCAGCCCCAGCATTTT
>.|.|TRBV7-9|TRBJ1-4
CASSTYSGLTGEKLFF
TGTGCCAGCAGCACTTACTCAGGGCTCACAGGGGAAAAACTGTTTTTT
>few|.|TRBV28|TRBJ1-4
CASSLAGSTNEKLFF
TGTGCCAGCAGTTTAGCAGGGTCAACTAATGAAAAACTGTTTTTT
>.|.|TRBV30|TRBJ2-3
CAWSGNTDTQYF
TGTGCCTGGTCAGGGAACACAGATACGCAGTATTTT
>.|.|TRBV7-2|TRBJ1-1
CASSSGAGRHTEAFF
TGTGCCAGCAGCTCCGGCGCGGGTCGGCACACTGAAGCTTTCTTT
>.|.|TRBV11-3|TRBJ2-2
CASSSGESTGELFF
TGTGCCAGCAGCTCCGGGGAGTCCACCGGGGAGCTGTTTTTT
>few|TRBD1|TRBV7-3|TRBJ2-7
CANGSKDRDYEQYF
TGTGCCAACGGGTCCAAGGACAGGGACTACGAGCAGTACTTC
>.|TRBD2|TRBV11-2|TRBJ2-1
CASSLDLAGLYNEQFF
TGTGCCAGCAGCTTAGACCTAGCGGGATTATACAATGAGCAGTTCTTC
>.|TRBD2|TRBV29-1|TRBJ2-3
CSVEPGTSGRTTQYF
TGCAGCGTTGAACCAGGGACTAGCGGGAGGACTACGCAGTATTTT
>few|TRBD2|TRBV18|TRBJ2-1
CASSPERDRQFF
TGTGCCAGCTCACCCGAGCGGGATCGACAGTTCTTC
>.|.|TRBV7-8|TRBJ1-1
CASSLVFEGTEAFF
TGTGCCAGCAGCTTAGTATTCGAGGGCACTGAAGCTTTCTTT
>hyperexpanded|.|TRBV6-1|TRBJ1-5
CASSEAPGQNQPQHF
TGTGCCAGCAGTGAAGCGCCAGGGCAAAATCAGCCCCAGCATTTT
>.|TRBD1|TRBV11-1|TRBJ2-7
CASSWTGGRGEQYF
TGTGCCAGCAGCTGGACAGGGGGAAGGGGTGAGCAGTACTTC
>.|.|TRBV27|TRBJ2-7
CASSTLGQNSYEQYF
TGTGCCAGCAGTACCCTCGGACAGAACTCCTACGAGCAGTACTTC
>.|TRBD2|TRBV6-1|TRBJ2-7
CASSPSGGEYEQYF
TGTGCCAGCAGTCCTAGCGGGGGGGAATACGAGCAGTACTTC